One sample yielded the 2 T cell receptor beta chains listed below, sequenced in a study of response to subunit inactivated influenza vaccine. MiXCR was run by TCRdb on the RT-PCR reads, yielding one entry per CDR3 protein. The sample lists approximately 530,000 distinct CDR3 sequences, 10% to 15% seen once, with around 12% in the top ten. This specimen consisted of PBMCs from blood, obtained roughly 45 days after vaccination. The receptors were gathered from a middle-aged man who received an inactivated influenza vaccine.

V usage is TRBV7-9 and J usage is TRBJ1-4; D may be TRBD1 (5 bases). The CDR3 is 14 residues long. Trimming cost V 5 bases and J 3 bases, with 10 bases left between them. CDR1 is SEHNR, CDR2 FQNEAQ, per germline (reference sequence). CDR3 in amino acids: CASSVGEANEKLFF. The CDR3 DNA follows: TGTGCCAGCAGCGTGGGGGAAGCTAATGAAAAACTGTTTTTT.

This clonotype was detected ten times or more. The chain joins TRBV5-1 to TRBJ2-7; TRBD2 aligns across 11 bases. Germline-derived CDR1 and CDR2 are SGHRS and YFSETQ. V gave up 7 bases and J gave up 4 bases; unmatched junction bases: 10. The CDR3 spans 15 residues. Written as DNA, the CDR3 is TGCGCCAGCTCCATTCCCCTAGCGGGAGGATACGAGCAGTACTTC. Its translation: CASSIPLAGGYEQYF. The full variable domain, in which reference TRBV5-1 and TRBJ2-7 provide the parts outside the CDR3, is KAGVTQTPRYLIKTRGQQVTLSCSPISGHRSVSWYQQTPGQGLQFLFEYFSETQRNKGNFPGRFSGRQFSNSRSEMNVSTLELGDSALYLCASSIPLAGGYEQYFGPGTRLTVT.